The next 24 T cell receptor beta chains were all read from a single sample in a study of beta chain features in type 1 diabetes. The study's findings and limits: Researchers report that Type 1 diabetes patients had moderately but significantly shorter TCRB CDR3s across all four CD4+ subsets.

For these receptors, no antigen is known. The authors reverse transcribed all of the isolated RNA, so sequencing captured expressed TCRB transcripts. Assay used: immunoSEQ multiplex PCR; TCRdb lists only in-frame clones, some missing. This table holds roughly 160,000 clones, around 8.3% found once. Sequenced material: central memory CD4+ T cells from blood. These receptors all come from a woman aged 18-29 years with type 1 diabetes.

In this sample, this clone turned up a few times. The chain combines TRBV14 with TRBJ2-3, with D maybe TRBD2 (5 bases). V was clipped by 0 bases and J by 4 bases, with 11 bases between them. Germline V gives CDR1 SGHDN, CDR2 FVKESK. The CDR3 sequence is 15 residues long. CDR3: CASSQEGKLADTQYF. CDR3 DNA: TGTGCCAGCAGCCAAGAGGGAAAACTAGCAGATACGCAGTATTTT. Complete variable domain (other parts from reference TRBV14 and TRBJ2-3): EAGVTQFPSHSVIEKGQTVTLRCDPISGHDNLYWYRRVMGKEIKFLLHFVKESKQDESGMPNNRFLAERTGGTYSTLKVQPAELEDSGVYFCASSQEGKLADTQYFGPGTRLTVL.

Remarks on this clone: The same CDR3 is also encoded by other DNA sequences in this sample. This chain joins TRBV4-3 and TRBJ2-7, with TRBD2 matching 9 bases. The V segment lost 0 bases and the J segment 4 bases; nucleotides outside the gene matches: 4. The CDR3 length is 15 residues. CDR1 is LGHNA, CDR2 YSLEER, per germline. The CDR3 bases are TGCGCCAGCAGCCAAGATAGCGGGGGCAGGTACGAGCAGTACTTC. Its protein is CASSQDSGGRYEQYF.

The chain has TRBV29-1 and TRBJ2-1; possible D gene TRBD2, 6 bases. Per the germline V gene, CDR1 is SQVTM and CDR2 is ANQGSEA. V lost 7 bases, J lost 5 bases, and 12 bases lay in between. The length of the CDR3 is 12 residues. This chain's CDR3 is CSANRGNNEQFF. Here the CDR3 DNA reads TGCAGCGCAAACCGGGGGAACAATGAGCAGTTCTTC.

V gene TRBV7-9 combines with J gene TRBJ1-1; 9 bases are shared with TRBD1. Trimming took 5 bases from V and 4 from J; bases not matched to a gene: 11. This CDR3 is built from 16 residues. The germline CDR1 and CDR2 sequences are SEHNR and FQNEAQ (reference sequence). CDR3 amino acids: CASSPRGTGFVTEAFF. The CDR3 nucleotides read TGTGCCAGCAGCCCCCGAGGGACAGGGTTTGTCACTGAAGCTTTCTTT.

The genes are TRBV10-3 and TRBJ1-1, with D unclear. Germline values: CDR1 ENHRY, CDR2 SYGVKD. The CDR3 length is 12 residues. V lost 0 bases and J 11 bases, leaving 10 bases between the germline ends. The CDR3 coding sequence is TGTGCCATCAGTGAGTCTGACGGGGTCGCTTTCTTT. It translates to CAISESDGVAFF.

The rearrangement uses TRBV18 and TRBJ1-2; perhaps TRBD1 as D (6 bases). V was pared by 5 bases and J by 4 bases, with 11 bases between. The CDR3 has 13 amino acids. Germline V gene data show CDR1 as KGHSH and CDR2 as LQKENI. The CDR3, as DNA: TGTGCCAGCTCATCACAGGGAGCCTATGGCTACACCTTC. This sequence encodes CASSSQGAYGYTF.

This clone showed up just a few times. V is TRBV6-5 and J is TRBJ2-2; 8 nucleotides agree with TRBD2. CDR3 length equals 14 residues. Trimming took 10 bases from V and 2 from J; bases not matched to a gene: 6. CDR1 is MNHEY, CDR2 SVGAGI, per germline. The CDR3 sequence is CATRGGSNTGELFF. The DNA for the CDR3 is TGTGCCACCCGGGGGGGGTCCAACACCGGGGAGCTGTTTTTT.

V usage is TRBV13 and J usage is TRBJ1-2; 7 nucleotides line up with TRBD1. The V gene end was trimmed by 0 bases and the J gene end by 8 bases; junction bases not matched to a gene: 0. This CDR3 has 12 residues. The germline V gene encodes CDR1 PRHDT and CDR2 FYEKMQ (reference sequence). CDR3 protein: CASSLGGGGYTF. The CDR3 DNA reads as TGTGCCAGCAGCTTAGGAGGGGGCGGCTACACCTTC.

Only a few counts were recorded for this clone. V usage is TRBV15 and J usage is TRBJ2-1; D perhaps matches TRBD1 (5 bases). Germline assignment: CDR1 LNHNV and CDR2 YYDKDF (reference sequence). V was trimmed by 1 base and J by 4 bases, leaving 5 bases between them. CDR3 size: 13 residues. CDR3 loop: CATSRGQYNEQFF. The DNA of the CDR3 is TGTGCCACCAGCAGAGGACAGTACAATGAGCAGTTCTTC.

CDR3 coding DNA: TGTGCCAGCAGCTTAGTCAGCGGGAGGGTTGTGGAGACCCAGTACTTC. As protein: CASSLVSGRVVETQYF. The J gene is TRBJ2-5, the V gene TRBV11-2; 10 nucleotides align to TRBD2. Germline V gene sequence: CDR1 SGHAT, CDR2 FQNNGV. The junction had 7 bases not matched to a gene; V was cut back by 1 base and J by 5 bases. The CDR3 has 16 amino acids.

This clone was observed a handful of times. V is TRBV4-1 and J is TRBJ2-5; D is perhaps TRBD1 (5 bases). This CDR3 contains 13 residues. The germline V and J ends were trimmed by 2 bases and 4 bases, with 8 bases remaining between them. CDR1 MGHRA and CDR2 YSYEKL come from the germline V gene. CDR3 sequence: CASSQSGPETQYF. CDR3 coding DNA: TGCGCCAGCAGCCAATCAGGGCCAGAGACCCAGTACTTC.

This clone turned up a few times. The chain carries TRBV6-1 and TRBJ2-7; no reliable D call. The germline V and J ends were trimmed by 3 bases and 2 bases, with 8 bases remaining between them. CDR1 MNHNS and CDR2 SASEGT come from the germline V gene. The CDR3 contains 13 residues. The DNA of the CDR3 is TGTGCCAGCAGTGATGAGGTTGCCTACGAGCAGTACTTC. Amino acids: CASSDEVAYEQYF.

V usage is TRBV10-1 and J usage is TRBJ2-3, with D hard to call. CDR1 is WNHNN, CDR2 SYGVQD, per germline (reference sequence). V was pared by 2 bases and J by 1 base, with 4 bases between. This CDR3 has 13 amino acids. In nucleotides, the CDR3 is TGCGCCAGCAGTGAGGAGGGCACAGATACGCAGTATTTT. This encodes CASSEEGTDTQYF.

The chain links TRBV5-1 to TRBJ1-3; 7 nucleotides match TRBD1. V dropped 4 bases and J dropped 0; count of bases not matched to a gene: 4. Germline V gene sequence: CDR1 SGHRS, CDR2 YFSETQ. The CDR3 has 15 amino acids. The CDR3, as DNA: TGCGCCAGCAGCAGCGGACAGGCCTCTGGAAACACCATATATTTT. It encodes CASSSGQASGNTIYF.

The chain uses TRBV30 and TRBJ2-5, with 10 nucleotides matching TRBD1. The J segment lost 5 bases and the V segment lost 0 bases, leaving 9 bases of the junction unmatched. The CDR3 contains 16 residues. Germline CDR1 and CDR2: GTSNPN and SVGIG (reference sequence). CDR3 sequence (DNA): TGTGCCTGGAGTGTAACCGGACAGGGGGTAGGGGAGACCCAGTACTTC. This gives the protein CAWSVTGQGVGETQYF. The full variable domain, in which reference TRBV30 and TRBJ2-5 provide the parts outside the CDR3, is SQTIHQWPATLVQPVGSPLSLECTVEGTSNPNLYWYRQAAGRGLQLLFYSVGIGQISSEVPQNLSASRPQDRQFILSSKKLLLSDSGFYLCAWSVTGQGVGETQYFGPGTRLLVL.

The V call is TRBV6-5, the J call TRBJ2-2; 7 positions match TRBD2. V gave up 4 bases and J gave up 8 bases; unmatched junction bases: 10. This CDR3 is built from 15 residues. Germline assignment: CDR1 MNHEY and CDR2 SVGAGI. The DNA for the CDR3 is TGTGCCAGCAGTTCCCCCCCCGGGGGGACGGGGGAGCTGTTTTTT. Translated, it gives CASSSPPGGTGELFF.

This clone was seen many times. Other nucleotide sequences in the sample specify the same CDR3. The CDR3 bases are TGTGCCAGCGGTTCGAGGGGCACAGATACGCAGTATTTT. Protein sequence: CASGSRGTDTQYF. J is TRBJ2-3 and V is TRBV7-2; weak D call: TRBD2 (5 bases). The CDR3 consists of 13 residues. Trimming shortened V by 8 bases and J by 1 base, and 10 bases separated the two germline ends. CDR1 SGHTA and CDR2 FQGNSA come from the germline V gene.

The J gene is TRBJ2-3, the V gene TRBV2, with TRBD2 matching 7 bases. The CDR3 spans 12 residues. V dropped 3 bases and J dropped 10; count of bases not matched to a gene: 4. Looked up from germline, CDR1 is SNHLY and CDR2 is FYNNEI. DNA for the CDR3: TGTGCCAGCAGTGAGGAGCGGGGTGCGCAGTATTTT. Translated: CASSEERGAQYF.

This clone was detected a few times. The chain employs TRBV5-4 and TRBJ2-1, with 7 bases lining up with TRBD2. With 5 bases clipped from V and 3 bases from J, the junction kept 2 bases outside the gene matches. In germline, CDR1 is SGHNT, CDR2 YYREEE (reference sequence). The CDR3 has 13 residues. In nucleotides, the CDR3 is TGTGCCAGCAGTGGCGGGGGCTACAATGAGCAGTTCTTC. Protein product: CASSGGGYNEQFF.

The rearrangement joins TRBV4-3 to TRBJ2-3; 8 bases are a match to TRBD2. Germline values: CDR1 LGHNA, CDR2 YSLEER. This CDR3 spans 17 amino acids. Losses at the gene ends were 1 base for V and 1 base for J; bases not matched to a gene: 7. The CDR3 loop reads CASSQGAGGGGTDTQYF. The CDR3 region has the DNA TGCGCCAGCAGCCAAGGGGCGGGAGGCGGTGGCACAGATACGCAGTATTTT.

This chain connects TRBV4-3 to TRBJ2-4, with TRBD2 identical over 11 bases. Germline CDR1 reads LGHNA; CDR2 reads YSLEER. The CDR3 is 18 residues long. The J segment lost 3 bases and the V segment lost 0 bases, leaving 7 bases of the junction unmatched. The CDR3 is CASSQEVAGGLYKNIQYF. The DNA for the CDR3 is TGCGCCAGCAGCCAAGAAGTAGCGGGGGGGCTTTACAAAAACATTCAGTACTTC.

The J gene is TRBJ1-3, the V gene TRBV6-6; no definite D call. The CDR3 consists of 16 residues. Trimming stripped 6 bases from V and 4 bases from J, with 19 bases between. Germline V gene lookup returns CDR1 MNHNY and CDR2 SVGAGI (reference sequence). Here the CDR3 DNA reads TGTGCCAGCAGCAGGTCTACCCAGGCCTCCGGAAACACCATATATTTT. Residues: CASSRSTQASGNTIYF.

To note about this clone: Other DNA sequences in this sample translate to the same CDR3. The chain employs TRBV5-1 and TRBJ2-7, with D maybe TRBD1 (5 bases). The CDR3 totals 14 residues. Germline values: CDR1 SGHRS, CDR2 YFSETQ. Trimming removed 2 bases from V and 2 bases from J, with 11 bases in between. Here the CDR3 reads CASSLSPGPYEQYF. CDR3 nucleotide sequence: TGCGCCAGCAGCTTATCCCCAGGGCCCTACGAGCAGTACTTC.

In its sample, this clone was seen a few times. The CDR3 nucleotides read TGTGCCTGGGGCCGGGGGGAGGCCACCGTGGCTTTCTTT. This encodes CAWGRGEATVAFF. V gene TRBV30 combines with J gene TRBJ1-1; TRBD1 might be the D (5 bases). Trimming took 5 bases from V and 11 from J, leaving 21 bases between them. The germline V gene encodes CDR1 GTSNPN and CDR2 SVGIG (reference sequence). The CDR3 sequence is 13 residues long.